This T cell receptor (beta chain) was recovered during a study of blood T cell repertoires in COVID-19. Study information: PBMCs, B-cell-depleted T cells, or T cells were the source of the cDNA or gDNA that made up the material.

Generated by immunoSEQ multiplex PCR, the TCRdb table keeps only in-frame clones and is missing some. This sample has roughly 90,000 clones, with 75% to 90% found just once. This CDR3 spans 12 amino acids. The V end lost 6 bases, the J end lost 3 bases, and 9 bases lay between the germline ends. CDR1 and CDR2 (germline): ENHRY, SYGVKD. The origin of this receptor is a woman older than 75 with active or convalescent COVID-19. The chain uses TRBV10-3 and TRBJ2-7, with D tentatively TRBD2 (5 bases). The sequenced sample was peripheral blood. The CDR3 nucleotides read TGTGCCATCAGGGCAGGAGGCTACGAGCAGTACTTC. Amino acids: CAIRAGGYEQYF.